These 3 T cell receptor beta chains were all obtained from the same sample, sequenced in a study of OX40 agonist ivuxolimab in advanced cancers. Profiling relied on immunoSEQ multiplex PCR, and the TCRdb table lists in-frame clones only, not all of them. This repertoire shows under 80,000 clones, less than 95% found once; its top ten account for 1.5% to 2%. Sample: CD4+ or CD8+ T cells sorted from blood, taken in a trial of the OX40 agonist ivuxolimab. These receptors all stem from an adult with an advanced solid tumor such as melanoma, head and neck, liver or kidney cancer.

The CDR3 sequence: CASSIGLLGVTGATDTQYF. CDR3 sequence (DNA): TGTGCCAGTAGTATAGGATTGCTGGGTGTGACAGGGGCCACAGATACGCAGTATTTT. The rearrangement joins TRBV19 to TRBJ2-3; TRBD1 matches at 8 bases. CDR3 length equals 19 residues. With V trimmed by 1 base and J by 2 bases, 14 bases remained unmatched. Looked up from germline, CDR1 is LNHDA and CDR2 is SQIVND (reference sequence). Variable domain in full (rest from reference TRBV19 and TRBJ2-3): DGGITQSPKYLFRKEGQNVTLSCEQNLNHDAMYWYRQDPGQGLRLIYYSQIVNDFQKGDIAEGYSVSREKKESFPLTVTSAQKNPTAFYLCASSIGLLGVTGATDTQYFGPGTRLTVL.

J is TRBJ2-1 and V is TRBV7-2; 8 positions agree with TRBD1. V lost 3 bases and J lost 14; bases outside the gene matches: 6. Germline values: CDR1 SGHTA, CDR2 FQGNSA. CDR3 length: 12 amino acids. The DNA of the CDR3 is TGTGCCAGCAGCTTCTCAGGGGGCGGGGAGTTCTTC. Amino acids: CASSFSGGGEFF.

This clone was seen just once. The chain employs TRBV14 and TRBJ2-5, with 9 bases lining up with TRBD2. The germline V gene encodes CDR1 SGHDN and CDR2 FVKESK. V lost 4 bases to trimming and J lost 2 bases; unmatched junction nucleotides: 5. The length of the CDR3 is 15 residues. CDR3 nucleotides: TGTGCCAGCAGCCCAGTCCTAGCGGGGCAAGAGACCCAGTACTTC. It yields the protein CASSPVLAGQETQYF.